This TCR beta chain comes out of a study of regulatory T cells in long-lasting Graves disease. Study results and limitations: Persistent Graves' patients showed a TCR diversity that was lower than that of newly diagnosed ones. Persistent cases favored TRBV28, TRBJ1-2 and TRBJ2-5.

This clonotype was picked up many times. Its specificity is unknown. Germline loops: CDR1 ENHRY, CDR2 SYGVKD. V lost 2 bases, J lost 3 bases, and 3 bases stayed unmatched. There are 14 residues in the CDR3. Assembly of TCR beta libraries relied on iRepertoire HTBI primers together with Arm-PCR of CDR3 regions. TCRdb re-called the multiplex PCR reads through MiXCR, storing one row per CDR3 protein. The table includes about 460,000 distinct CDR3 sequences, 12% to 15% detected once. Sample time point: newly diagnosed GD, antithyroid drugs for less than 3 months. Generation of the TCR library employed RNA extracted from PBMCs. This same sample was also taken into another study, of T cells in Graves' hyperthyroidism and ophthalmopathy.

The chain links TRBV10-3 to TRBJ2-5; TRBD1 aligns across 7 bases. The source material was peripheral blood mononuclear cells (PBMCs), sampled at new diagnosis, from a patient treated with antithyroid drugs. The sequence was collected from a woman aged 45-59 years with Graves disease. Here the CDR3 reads CAISEGTDKETQYF. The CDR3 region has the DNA TGTGCCATCAGTGAGGGGACAGACAAAGAGACCCAGTACTTC.